Reported below is one TCR beta chain. Its matching antigen is unknown. There were roughly 0.95-11 million cryopreserved PBMC in the samples before DNA extraction. CDR1 MNHEY and CDR2 SVGAGI come from the germline V gene. Trimming cost V 6 bases and J 4 bases, with 12 bases left between them. This CDR3 has 13 amino acids. Assay version v3.0 of immunoSEQ was used, and it was run at survey level. The data were produced by immunoSEQ multiplex PCR, yet TCRdb's version contains in-frame clones alone and is incomplete. The sample lists roughly 30,000 clones, approximately 89% occurring once. This sample is drawn from a study of long-term antiretroviral therapy in people with HIV. Study conclusions and caveats: Post-ART, diversity grew, though it stayed under transplant donor control levels. Before ART, certain clones expanded, and these dominated the repertoire at all time points.

This material consisted of unsorted PBMCs, taken 3.1 years after starting antiretroviral therapy. The rearrangement uses TRBV6-5 and TRBJ1-1, with D perhaps TRBD1 (6 bases). The TCR was taken from a man aged 18 to 35 with HIV. CDR3 nucleotides: TGTGCCAGCAGGATGGGGGCTGGCACTGAAGCTTTCTTT. Residues: CASRMGAGTEAFF.